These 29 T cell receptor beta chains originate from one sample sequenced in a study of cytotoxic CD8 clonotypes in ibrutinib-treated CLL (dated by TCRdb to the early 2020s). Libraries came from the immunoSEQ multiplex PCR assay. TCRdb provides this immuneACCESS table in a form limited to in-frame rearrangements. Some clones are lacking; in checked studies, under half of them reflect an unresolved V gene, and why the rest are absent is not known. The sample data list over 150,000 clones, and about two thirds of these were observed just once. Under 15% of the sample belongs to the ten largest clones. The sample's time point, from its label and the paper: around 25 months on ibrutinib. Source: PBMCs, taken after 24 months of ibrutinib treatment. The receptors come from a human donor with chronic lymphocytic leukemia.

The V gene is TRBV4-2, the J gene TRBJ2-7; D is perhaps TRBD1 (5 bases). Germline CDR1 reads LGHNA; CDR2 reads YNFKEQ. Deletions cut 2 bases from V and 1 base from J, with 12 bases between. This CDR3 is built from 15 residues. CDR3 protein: CASSQYDRTSYEQYF. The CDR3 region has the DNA TGTGCCAGCAGCCAATACGACAGAACGTCCTACGAGCAGTACTTC.

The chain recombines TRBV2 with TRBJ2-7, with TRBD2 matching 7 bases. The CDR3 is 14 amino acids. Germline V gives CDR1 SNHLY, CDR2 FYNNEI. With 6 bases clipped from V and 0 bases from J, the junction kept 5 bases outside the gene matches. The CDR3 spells CASSFLAASYEQYF. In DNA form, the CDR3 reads TGTGCCAGCAGCTTTCTAGCGGCCTCCTACGAGCAGTACTTC.

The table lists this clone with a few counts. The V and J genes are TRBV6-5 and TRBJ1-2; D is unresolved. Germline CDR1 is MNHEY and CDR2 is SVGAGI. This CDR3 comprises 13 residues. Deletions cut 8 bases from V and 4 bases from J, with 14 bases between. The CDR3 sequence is CASSQDGAYGYTF. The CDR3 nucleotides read TGTGCCAGCTCCCAGGACGGCGCCTATGGCTACACCTTC.

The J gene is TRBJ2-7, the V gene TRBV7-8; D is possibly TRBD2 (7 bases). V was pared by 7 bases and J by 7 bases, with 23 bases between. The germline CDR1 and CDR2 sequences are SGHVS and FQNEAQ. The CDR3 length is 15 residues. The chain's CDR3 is CASIQVGGRAEEQYF. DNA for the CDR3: TGTGCCAGCATCCAAGTCGGGGGGCGGGCGGAGGAGCAGTACTTC.

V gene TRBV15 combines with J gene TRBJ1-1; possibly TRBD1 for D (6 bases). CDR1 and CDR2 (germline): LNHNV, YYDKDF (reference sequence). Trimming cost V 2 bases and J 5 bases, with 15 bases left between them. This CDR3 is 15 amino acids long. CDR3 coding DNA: TGTGCCACCAGCAGAATATACAGGGTAGGGACTGAAGCTTTCTTT. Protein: CATSRIYRVGTEAFF.

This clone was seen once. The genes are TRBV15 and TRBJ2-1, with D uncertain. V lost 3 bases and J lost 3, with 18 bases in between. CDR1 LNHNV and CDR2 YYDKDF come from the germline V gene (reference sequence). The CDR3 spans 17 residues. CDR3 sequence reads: CATSRKDGLRFYNEQFF. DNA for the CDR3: TGTGCCACCAGCAGGAAGGATGGGTTGAGGTTCTACAATGAGCAGTTCTTC. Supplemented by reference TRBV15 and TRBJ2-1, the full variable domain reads DAMVIQNPRYQVTQFGKPVTLSCSQTLNHNVMYWYQQKSSQAPKLLFHYYDKDFNNEADTPDNFQSRRPNTSFCFLDIRSPGLGDTAMYLCATSRKDGLRFYNEQFFGPGTRLTVL.

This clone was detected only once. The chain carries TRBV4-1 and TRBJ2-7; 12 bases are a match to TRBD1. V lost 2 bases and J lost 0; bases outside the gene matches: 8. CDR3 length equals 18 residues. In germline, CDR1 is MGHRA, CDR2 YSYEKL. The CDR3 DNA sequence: TGCGCCAGCAGCCAACCCCGGCCGGGACAGGGGGCCTCCTACGAGCAGTACTTC. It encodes CASSQPRPGQGASYEQYF.

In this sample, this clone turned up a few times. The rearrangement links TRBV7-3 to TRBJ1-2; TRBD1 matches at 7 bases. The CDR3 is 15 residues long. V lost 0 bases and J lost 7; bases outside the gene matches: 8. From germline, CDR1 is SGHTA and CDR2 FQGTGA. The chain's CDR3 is CASSLTGTEESGYTF. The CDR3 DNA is TGTGCCAGCAGCTTAACGGGGACAGAGGAAAGTGGCTACACCTTC.

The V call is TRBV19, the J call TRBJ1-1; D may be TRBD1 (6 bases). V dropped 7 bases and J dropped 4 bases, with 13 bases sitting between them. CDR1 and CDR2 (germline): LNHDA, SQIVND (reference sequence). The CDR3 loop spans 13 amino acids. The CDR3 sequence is CASIAGGFTEAFF. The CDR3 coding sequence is TGTGCCAGTATTGCGGGGGGCTTCACTGAAGCTTTCTTT.

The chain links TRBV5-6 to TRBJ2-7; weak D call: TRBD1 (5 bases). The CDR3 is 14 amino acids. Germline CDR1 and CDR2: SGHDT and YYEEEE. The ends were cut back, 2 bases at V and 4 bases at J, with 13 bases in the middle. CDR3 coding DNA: TGTGCCAGCAGCTTTGGTAGGGGCAGTTACGAGCAGTACTTC. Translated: CASSFGRGSYEQYF.

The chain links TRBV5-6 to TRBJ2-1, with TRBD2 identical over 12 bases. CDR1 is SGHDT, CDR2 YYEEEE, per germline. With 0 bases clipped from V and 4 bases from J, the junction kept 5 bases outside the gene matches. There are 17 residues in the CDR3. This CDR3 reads CASSLVASGRVYNEQFF. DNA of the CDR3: TGTGCCAGCAGCTTGGTGGCTAGCGGGAGGGTTTACAATGAGCAGTTCTTC.

CDR3 region: CASSLAEHTEAFF. In nucleotides, the CDR3 is TGTGCCAGCAGCTTAGCTGAGCACACTGAAGCTTTCTTT. The rearrangement links TRBV7-7 to TRBJ1-1; D remains unclear. Germline CDR1 SSHAT, CDR2 FNYEAQ (reference sequence). Trimming stripped 0 bases from V and 3 bases from J, with 5 bases between. The CDR3 is 13 amino acids.

DNA of the CDR3: TGTGCCAGCAGCTTAGAGAGCGGGAGCGCATACGAGCAGTACTTC. Translated: CASSLESGSAYEQYF. V is TRBV7-9 and J is TRBJ2-7; the match to TRBD2 covers 8 bases. The germline V gene encodes CDR1 SEHNR and CDR2 FQNEAQ (reference sequence). V shed 1 base and J 4 bases; nucleotides not matched to a gene: 6. The CDR3 totals 15 residues.

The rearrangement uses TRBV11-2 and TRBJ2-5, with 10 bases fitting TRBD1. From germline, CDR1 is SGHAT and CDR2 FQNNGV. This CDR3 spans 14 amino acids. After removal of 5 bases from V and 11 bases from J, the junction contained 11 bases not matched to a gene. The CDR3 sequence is CASSPPNGQGGQYF. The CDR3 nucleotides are TGTGCCAGCAGCCCGCCCAACGGACAGGGGGGTCAGTACTTC.

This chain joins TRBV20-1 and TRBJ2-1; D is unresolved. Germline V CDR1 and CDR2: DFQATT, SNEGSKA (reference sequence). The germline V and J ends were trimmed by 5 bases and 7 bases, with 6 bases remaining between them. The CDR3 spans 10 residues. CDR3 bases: TGCAGTGCTGGGGTAAATGAGCAGTTCTTC. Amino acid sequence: CSAGVNEQFF.

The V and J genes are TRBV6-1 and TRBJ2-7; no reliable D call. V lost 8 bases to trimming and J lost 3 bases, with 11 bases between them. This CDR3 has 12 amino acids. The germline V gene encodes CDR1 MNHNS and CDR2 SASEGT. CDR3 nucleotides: TGTGCCAGCCCTTCAGATCACTACGAGCAGTACTTC. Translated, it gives CASPSDHYEQYF.

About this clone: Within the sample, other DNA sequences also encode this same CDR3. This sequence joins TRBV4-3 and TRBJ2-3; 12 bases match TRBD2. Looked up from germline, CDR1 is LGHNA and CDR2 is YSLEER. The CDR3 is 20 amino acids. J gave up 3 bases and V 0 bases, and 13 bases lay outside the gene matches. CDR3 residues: CASSQDFSTGLAGSTDTQYF. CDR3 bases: TGCGCCAGCAGCCAAGATTTCTCGACAGGACTAGCGGGGAGTACAGATACGCAGTATTTT.

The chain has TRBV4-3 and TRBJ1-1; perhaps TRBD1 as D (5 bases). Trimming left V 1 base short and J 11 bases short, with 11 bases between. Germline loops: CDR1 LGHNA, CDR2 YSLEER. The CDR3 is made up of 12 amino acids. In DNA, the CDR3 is TGCGCCAGCAGCCAAGGGGGGAGGCGGGCTTTCTTT. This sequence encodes CASSQGGRRAFF.

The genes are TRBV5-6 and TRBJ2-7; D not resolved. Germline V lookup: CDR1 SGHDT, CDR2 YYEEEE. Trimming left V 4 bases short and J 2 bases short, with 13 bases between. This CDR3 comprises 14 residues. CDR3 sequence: CASSTKDGPYEQYF. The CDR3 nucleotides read TGTGCCAGCAGCACCAAGGACGGCCCCTACGAGCAGTACTTC.

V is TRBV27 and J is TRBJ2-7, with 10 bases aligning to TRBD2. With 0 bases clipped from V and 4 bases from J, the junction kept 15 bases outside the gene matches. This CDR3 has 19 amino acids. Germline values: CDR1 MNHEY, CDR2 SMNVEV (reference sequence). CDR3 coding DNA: TGTGCCAGCAGTTTATCGTACTTTCTTCACCTAGCGGGAGCGTACGAGCAGTACTTC. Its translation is CASSLSYFLHLAGAYEQYF.

CDR3 DNA sequence: TGTGCCAGCAGTGGAACAGGACCTCGGATGAACACTGAAGCTTTCTTT. This codes for CASSGTGPRMNTEAFF. The chain has TRBV28 and TRBJ1-1, with a tentative D call TRBD1 (5 bases). CDR1 is MDHEN, CDR2 SYDVKM, per germline. The CDR3 sequence is 16 residues long. V dropped 5 bases and J dropped 0 bases, with 16 bases sitting between them.

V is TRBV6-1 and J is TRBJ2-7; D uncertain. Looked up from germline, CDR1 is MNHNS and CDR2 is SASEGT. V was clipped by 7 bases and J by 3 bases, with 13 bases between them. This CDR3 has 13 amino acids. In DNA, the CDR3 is TGTGCCAGCACCCGCATAGAGTACTACGAGCAGTACTTC. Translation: CASTRIEYYEQYF.

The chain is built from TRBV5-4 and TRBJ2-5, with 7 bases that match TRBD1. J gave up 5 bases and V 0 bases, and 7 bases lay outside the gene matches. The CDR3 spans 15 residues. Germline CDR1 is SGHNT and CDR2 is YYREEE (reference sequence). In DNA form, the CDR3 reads TGTGCCAGCAGCTTGGCCTTAGGGGGCAGGGAGACCCAGTACTTC. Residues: CASSLALGGRETQYF.

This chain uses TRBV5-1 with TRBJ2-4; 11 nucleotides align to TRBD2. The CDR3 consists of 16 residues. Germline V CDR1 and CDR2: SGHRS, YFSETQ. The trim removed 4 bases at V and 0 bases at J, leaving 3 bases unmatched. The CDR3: CASSIGLAGAKNIQYF. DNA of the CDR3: TGCGCCAGCAGCATTGGACTAGCGGGAGCCAAAAACATTCAGTACTTC.

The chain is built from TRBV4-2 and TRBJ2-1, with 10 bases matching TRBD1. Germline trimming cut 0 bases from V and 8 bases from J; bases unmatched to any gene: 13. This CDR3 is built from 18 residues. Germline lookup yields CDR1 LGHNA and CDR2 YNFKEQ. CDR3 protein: CASSQDPVGTGALHEQFF. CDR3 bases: TGTGCCAGCAGCCAAGACCCTGTCGGGACAGGGGCACTTCATGAGCAGTTCTTC.

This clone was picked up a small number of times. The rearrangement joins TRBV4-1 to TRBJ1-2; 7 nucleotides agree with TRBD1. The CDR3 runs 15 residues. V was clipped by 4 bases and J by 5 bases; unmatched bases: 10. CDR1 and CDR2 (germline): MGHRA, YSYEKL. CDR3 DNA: TGCGCCAGCAGCCTCCGATTTGGGACAGAGTATGGCTACACCTTC. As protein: CASSLRFGTEYGYTF.

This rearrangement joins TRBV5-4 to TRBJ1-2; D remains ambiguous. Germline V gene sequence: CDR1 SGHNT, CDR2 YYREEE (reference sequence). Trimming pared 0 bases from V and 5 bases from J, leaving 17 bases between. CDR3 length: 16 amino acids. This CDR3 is CASSLGGATTSYGYTF. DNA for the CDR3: TGTGCCAGCAGCTTGGGAGGCGCCACAACTTCATATGGCTACACCTTC.

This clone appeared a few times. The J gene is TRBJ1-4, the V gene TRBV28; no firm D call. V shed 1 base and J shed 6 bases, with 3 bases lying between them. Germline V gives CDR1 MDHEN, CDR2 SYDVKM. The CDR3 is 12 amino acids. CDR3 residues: CASSLFDEKLFF. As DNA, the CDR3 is TGTGCCAGCAGTTTATTCGATGAAAAACTGTTTTTT.

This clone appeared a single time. The CDR3 here is CASRRDHFTDTQYF. CDR3 nucleotides: TGTGCCAGCAGACGGGACCACTTCACAGATACGCAGTATTTT. This chain connects TRBV6-6 to TRBJ2-3; either TRBD1 or TRBD2 may fit D (5 bases each). The V end lost 6 bases, the J end lost 2 bases, and 12 bases lay between the germline ends. This CDR3 comprises 14 residues. CDR1 is MNHNY and CDR2 is SVGAGI in the germline V gene (reference sequence).